A single sample gave rise to the 28 T cell receptor beta chains below, sequenced in a study of T cell responses to AZD1222 COVID-19 vaccine. Generated by immunoSEQ multiplex PCR, the TCRdb table keeps only in-frame clones and is missing some. This table has about 21,000 clones, roughly 82% appearing once. Sequencing used peripheral blood, obtained on day 0 of AZD1222 vaccination. Every receptor here comes from an adult in good health.

The rearrangement links TRBV5-4 to TRBJ2-3; D is undetermined. Germline values: CDR1 SGHNT, CDR2 YYREEE (reference sequence). V dropped 0 bases and J dropped 4 bases, with 9 bases sitting between them. The CDR3 loop spans 14 amino acids. CDR3 in DNA: TGTGCCAGCAGCTTGGGAGCCGCCGCAGATACGCAGTATTTT. This codes for CASSLGAAADTQYF.

The chain employs TRBV7-2 and TRBJ2-2; no clear D gene. The CDR3 sequence is 14 residues long. Deletions cut 1 base from V and 6 bases from J, with 9 bases between. Germline assignment: CDR1 SGHTA and CDR2 FQGNSA. CDR3 region: CASSLVGVAGELFF. The CDR3 DNA reads TGTGCCAGCAGCTTAGTTGGGGTCGCCGGGGAGCTGTTTTTT.

The chain combines TRBV19 with TRBJ2-3; D is uncertain. This CDR3 is built from 15 residues. Trimming took 7 bases from V and 0 from J, leaving 14 bases between them. Germline loops: CDR1 LNHDA, CDR2 SQIVND (reference sequence). The CDR3 bases are TGTGCCAGTACTAACCAGGCCTCTAGCACAGATACGCAGTATTTT. It is translated as CASTNQASSTDTQYF.

This chain uses TRBV20-1 with TRBJ2-1; 11 bases are a match to TRBD2. This CDR3 is built from 16 residues. After removal of 3 bases from V and 8 bases from J, the junction contained 12 bases not matched to a gene. CDR1 is DFQATT, CDR2 SNEGSKA, per germline (reference sequence). The CDR3 DNA reads as TGCAGTGCTAGTCAAGGCCTAGCGGGAGGACAGGATGAGCAGTTCTTC. This encodes CSASQGLAGGQDEQFF.

J is TRBJ1-5 and V is TRBV19; no reliable D call. CDR1 is LNHDA, CDR2 SQIVND, per germline (reference sequence). The length of the CDR3 is 15 residues. The V gene lost 3 bases and the J gene lost 2 bases, with 11 bases spanning the gap. The CDR3 here is CASSIIRQGNQPQHF. As DNA, the CDR3 is TGTGCCAGTAGTATTATTAGGCAGGGCAATCAGCCCCAGCATTTT.

This chain joins TRBV7-9 and TRBJ2-1, with TRBD1 matching over 7 bases. This CDR3 is 16 amino acids long. The ends lost 5 bases at V and 7 bases at J; junction bases unmatched: 14. Germline CDR1 and CDR2: SEHNR and FQNEAQ (reference sequence). The CDR3 DNA reads TGTGCCAGCAGCCCTCGACAGGGTAACTATCAGAATGAGCAGTTCTTC. It encodes CASSPRQGNYQNEQFF. Using reference TRBV7-9 and TRBJ2-1 for the parts outside the CDR3, the full variable domain is DTGVSQNPRHKITKRGQNVTFRCDPISEHNRLYWYRQTLGQGPEFLTYFQNEAQLEKSRLLSDRFSAERPKGSFSTLEIQRTEQGDSAMYLCASSPRQGNYQNEQFFGPGTRLTVL.

The sample holds one count of this clone. The V gene is TRBV18, the J gene TRBJ2-5, with 9 nucleotides matching TRBD1. CDR1 and CDR2 from the germline V gene are KGHSH and LQKENI. J lost 1 base, V lost 3 bases, and 0 bases had no gene match. There are 14 residues in the CDR3. The CDR3 region has the DNA TGTGCCAGCTCACCGGGACAGGGCCAAGAGACCCAGTACTTC. This codes for CASSPGQGQETQYF. The variable domain in full, with the rest retrieved from reference TRBV18 and TRBJ2-5, is NAGVMQNPRHLVRRRGQEARLRCSPMKGHSHVYWYRQLPEEGLKFMVYLQKENIIDESGMPKERFSAEFPKEGPSILRIQQVVRGDSAAYFCASSPGQGQETQYFGPGTRLLVL.

In its sample, this clone was seen once. V usage is TRBV9 and J usage is TRBJ1-5; D might be TRBD1 (6 bases). CDR1 is SGDLS and CDR2 is YYNGEE in the germline V gene. V dropped 1 base and J dropped 7 bases, with 15 bases sitting between them. This CDR3 has 15 amino acids. The CDR3 region has the DNA TGTGCCAGCAGCGTATCCGGGGGCGCGGGCCAGCCCCAGCATTTT. Its translation: CASSVSGGAGQPQHF. Filled out from reference TRBV9 and TRBJ1-5, the complete variable domain reads DSGVTQTPKHLITATGQRVTLRCSPRSGDLSVYWYQQSLDQGLQFLIQYYNGEERAKGNILERFSAQQFPDLHSELNLSSLELGDSALYFCASSVSGGAGQPQHFGDGTRLSIL.

J is TRBJ2-5 and V is TRBV7-9, with D uncertain. V was shortened by 3 bases and J by 2 bases, with 7 bases between the two germline ends. Looked up from germline, CDR1 is SEHNR and CDR2 is FQNEAQ (reference sequence). This CDR3 contains 13 residues. The CDR3, as DNA: TGTGCCAGCAGCTTCATCTCTCAAGAGACCCAGTACTTC. This codes for CASSFISQETQYF.

This chain uses TRBV30 with TRBJ2-7; 10 bases are shared with TRBD2. After removal of 0 bases from V and 4 bases from J, the junction contained 18 bases not matched to a gene. The CDR3 totals 19 residues. The germline gives CDR1 GTSNPN, CDR2 SVGIG (reference sequence). The CDR3 spells CAWSVRARGKAGGLYEQYF. The DNA for the CDR3 is TGTGCCTGGAGTGTACGGGCCAGGGGCAAAGCGGGAGGGTTGTACGAGCAGTACTTC. The full variable domain, in which reference TRBV30 and TRBJ2-7 provide the parts outside the CDR3, is SQTIHQWPATLVQPVGSPLSLECTVEGTSNPNLYWYRQAAGRGLQLLFYSVGIGQISSEVPQNLSASRPQDRQFILSSKKLLLSDSGFYLCAWSVRARGKAGGLYEQYFGPGTRLTVT.

This clone appeared once. The CDR3 DNA reads TGTGCCAGCAGCCTGGGCGGGGCCCTCCACTTT. Residues: CASSLGGALHF. The chain carries TRBV3-1 (or the pseudogene TRBV3-2) and TRBJ1-6; no definite D call. CDR3 length: 11 amino acids. Germline CDR1 reads LGHDT; CDR2 reads YNNKEL (reference sequence). Deletions cut 4 bases from V and 14 bases from J, with 9 bases between.

In DNA form, the CDR3 reads TGTGCCTGGGGTCTCCGCTTCGGGGGCGGGGAGACCCAGTACTTC. It translates to CAWGLRFGGGETQYF. V and J are TRBV30 and TRBJ2-5; D tentatively reads TRBD1 or TRBD2 (6 bases each). CDR1 is GTSNPN, CDR2 SVGIG, per germline (reference sequence). This CDR3 has 15 residues. V was shortened by 5 bases and J by 5 bases, with 21 bases between the two germline ends.

The table lists this clone with a count of one. This chain joins TRBV28 and TRBJ1-5; 11 positions agree with TRBD1. The V and J ends lost 4 bases and 6 bases, in that order; junction bases with no gene match: 5. Germline V gene lookup returns CDR1 MDHEN and CDR2 SYDVKM. This CDR3 contains 15 residues. CDR3 bases: TGTGCCAGCAGTTCCGGACAGGGGGCAGCTCAGCCCCAGCATTTT. This encodes CASSSGQGAAQPQHF.

The chain uses TRBV28 and TRBJ1-5; D call uncertain. CDR1 and CDR2 (germline): MDHEN, SYDVKM. The CDR3 is 11 amino acids. Trimming cost V 8 bases and J 4 bases, with 6 bases left between them. This CDR3 is CASAGNQPQHF. The CDR3 nucleotides read TGTGCCAGCGCAGGAAATCAGCCCCAGCATTTT.

The chain combines TRBV6-2 or TRBV6-3 with TRBJ2-2; either TRBD1 or TRBD2 may fit D (9 bases each). The CDR3 totals 16 residues. Germline lookup yields CDR1 MNHEY and CDR2 SVGEGT. V lost 4 bases, J lost 7 bases, and 19 bases lay in between. In DNA, the CDR3 is TGTGCCAGCAGTTCTAGCGGGACAGGGTCTGTCGGGGAGCTGTTTTTT. Its protein is CASSSSGTGSVGELFF.

The chain employs TRBV5-8 and TRBJ2-3; D unresolved. Deletions cut 2 bases from V and 2 bases from J, with 12 bases between. The germline V gene encodes CDR1 SGHTS and CDR2 YDEGEE. This CDR3 is 15 amino acids long. This chain's CDR3 is CASSFIHRNTDTQYF. Here the CDR3 DNA reads TGTGCCAGCAGCTTTATTCATCGAAACACAGATACGCAGTATTTT.

The chain is built from TRBV27 and TRBJ1-6, with 8 bases aligning to TRBD1. The CDR3 sequence is 16 residues long. From germline, CDR1 is MNHEY and CDR2 SMNVEV (reference sequence). J was trimmed by 1 base and V by 4 bases; bases with no gene match: 3. Here the CDR3 DNA reads TGTGCCAGCAGTTCCGGACAGGGTTCCTATAATTCACCCCTCCACTTT. Translating it yields CASSSGQGSYNSPLHF.

J is TRBJ2-6 and V is TRBV5-4, with a weak D call TRBD1 (6 bases). Germline CDR1 and CDR2: SGHNT and YYREEE (reference sequence). The CDR3 spans 16 residues. V shed 0 bases and J shed 1 base, with 8 bases lying between them. The CDR3 bases are TGTGCCAGCAGCTTGGAGACAGGTTCTGGGGCCAACGTCCTGACTTTC. Translation gives CASSLETGSGANVLTF.

J is TRBJ2-2 and V is TRBV11-2; D unclear. The CDR3 spans 13 residues. V was shortened by 2 bases and J by 2 bases, with 3 bases between the two germline ends. Germline V lookup: CDR1 SGHAT, CDR2 FQNNGV. CDR3 sequence reads: CASSLTNTGELFF. In DNA form, the CDR3 reads TGTGCCAGCAGCTTAACAAACACCGGGGAGCTGTTTTTT.

The V and J genes are TRBV12-3 or TRBV12-4 and TRBJ2-3, with TRBD2 as a possible D gene (5 bases). There are 13 residues in the CDR3. The V end lost 4 bases, the J end lost 3 bases, and 8 bases lay between the germline ends. For the CDR3, the DNA is TGTGCCAGCAGTTCTTGGGAGACAGATACGCAGTATTTT. Protein: CASSSWETDTQYF.

The chain combines TRBV12-3 or TRBV12-4 with TRBJ2-6, with D uncertain. CDR3 length: 13 residues. Trimming shortened V by 7 bases and J by 3 bases, and 7 bases separated the two germline ends. CDR3: CASNDHGANVLTF. CDR3 DNA: TGTGCCAGCAACGACCATGGGGCCAACGTCCTGACTTTC.

The chain couples TRBV3-1 (or the pseudogene TRBV3-2) to TRBJ1-5; D not certain. The ends were cut back, 2 bases at V and 3 bases at J, with 11 bases in the middle. Germline CDR1 is LGHDT and CDR2 is YNNKEL (reference sequence). The CDR3 totals 15 residues. CDR3: CASSQNIQLNQPQHF. The CDR3 DNA sequence: TGTGCCAGCAGCCAAAATATACAGCTCAATCAGCCCCAGCATTTT.

This chain joins TRBV19 and TRBJ2-1, with 7 bases matching TRBD2. This CDR3 contains 14 residues. The germline gives CDR1 LNHDA, CDR2 SQIVND (reference sequence). J gave up 4 bases and V 2 bases, and 2 bases lay outside the gene matches. The DNA for the CDR3 is TGTGCCAGTAGTATAACGGGGGGATACAATGAGCAGTTCTTC. Translated, it gives CASSITGGYNEQFF.

The genes are TRBV4-3 and TRBJ2-1; possibly TRBD1 for D (6 bases). Trimming removed 6 bases from V and 5 bases from J, with 11 bases in between. The CDR3 loop spans 13 amino acids. Germline V CDR1 and CDR2: LGHNA, YSLEER. The CDR3 loop reads CASSSGQNNEQFF. The CDR3 nucleotides are TGCGCCAGCAGTTCCGGACAGAACAATGAGCAGTTCTTC.

The chain joins TRBV4-3 to TRBJ2-7, with 10 nucleotides matching TRBD2. Germline assignment: CDR1 LGHNA and CDR2 YSLEER. The junction had 11 bases not matched to a gene; V was cut back by 1 base and J by 2 bases. The CDR3 runs 18 residues. The CDR3 DNA follows: TGCGCCAGCAGCCAAGTGGCCCTTCTAGCGGGAGACGCCTACGAGCAGTACTTC. As protein: CASSQVALLAGDAYEQYF.

The chain has TRBV27 and TRBJ2-1; D might be TRBD2 (6 bases). The CDR3 has 12 amino acids. The V gene's germline CDR1 is MNHEY and CDR2 SMNVEV (reference sequence). The V and J ends lost 10 bases and 8 bases respectively, with 15 bases between them. The CDR3 DNA follows: TGTGCCACCTTTAGCGGTTGGGATGAGCAGTTCTTC. Translation: CATFSGWDEQFF.

This rearrangement joins TRBV27 to TRBJ2-3, with a weak D call TRBD2 (5 bases). The germline CDR1 and CDR2 sequences are MNHEY and SMNVEV (reference sequence). The CDR3 consists of 13 residues. The V end lost 6 bases, the J end lost 6 bases, and 13 bases lay between the germline ends. The chain's CDR3 is CASRSAGRDTQYF. CDR3 nucleotide sequence: TGTGCCAGCAGATCGGCGGGTCGGGATACGCAGTATTTT.

This chain connects TRBV2 to TRBJ2-1; 11 bases line up with TRBD2. The CDR3 is 17 amino acids. The junction had 9 bases not matched to a gene; V was cut back by 3 bases and J by 5 bases. Germline V gene sequence: CDR1 SNHLY, CDR2 FYNNEI. The CDR3 reads CASSDSTSGGVNNEQFF. CDR3 in DNA: TGTGCCAGCAGTGATTCTACTAGCGGGGGAGTTAACAATGAGCAGTTCTTC.